The rows below give T cell receptor beta chains drawn from one sample of a study of beta chain features in type 1 diabetes. Clones were read by immunoSEQ multiplex PCR, and TCRdb kept only the in-frame ones, dropping some. The repertoire holds approximately 240,000 clones, with 16% as singletons. Sample: naive CD4+ T cells from blood. Receptor source: a young man with type 1 diabetes. CDR3s leave out the opening cysteine and the closing phenylalanine or tryptophan. Fields, in order: clone size, V gene, CDR3 protein. The size of a clone is reported for some rows only, either as once, few or many, or as a class for expanded clones.

>few|TRBV15
ATSRRTASYEQY
>few|TRBV7-2
ASSLDVTGANVLT
>few|TRBV5-6
ASSSGETQY
>NA|TRBV11-2
ASSWDRANTGELF
>NA|TRBV18
ASSPPNIQETQY
>few|TRBV30
AWSVGLHSGANVLT
>NA|TRBV29-1
SSGNTLSGYT
>few|TRBV7-9
ASSSDGYT
>few|TRBV7-8
ASSPWTSGRRETQY
>NA|TRBV10-3
AISEQGNQPQH
>NA|TRBV4-3
ASSQDGDYEQY
>NA|TRBV14
ASSPDWGEQF
>few|TRBV11-2
ASRETSGSSSYNEQF
>NA|TRBV28
ASRGRTGVPYEQY
>NA|TRBV15
ATSRDKEALYGYT
>few|TRBV5-1
ASSRDYQETQY
>few|TRBV29-1
SVEGRAGNTIY
>NA|TRBV19
ASSMRVDTQY
>few|TRBV4-1
ASSQPSGTYEQY
>NA|TRBV5-1
ASSLPRTSGPGYSSYNEQF
>NA|TRBV30
AWSRGTGEYNEQF
>NA|TRBV11-1
ASSSNGQTYNEQF
>NA|TRBV11-2
ASSLTGSTDTQY
>NA|TRBV6-6
ASMKNTEAF
>NA|TRBV5-1
ASSLEPAGGYIR
>few|TRBV10-3
AISVVATDTQY
>few|TRBV9
ASSVTAGMETQY
>NA|TRBV15
ATSRDSRQGDSGANVLT
>NA|TRBV18
ASSPQQGVKDEQF
>few|TRBV4-1
ASSHLTRKSTDTQY
>NA|TRBV5-4
ASSLRAGGEGETQY
>NA|TRBV15
ATTPGHQTVQETQY
>NA|TRBV29-1
SVEAGSGANVLT
>NA|TRBV7-9
ASSVTNSRREQF
>few|TRBV30
AWSVTTGRLQETQY
>NA|TRBV29-1
SVYGTSRDYNEQF
>few|TRBV9
ASSAGLAGVYNEQF
>NA|TRBV5-6
ASSLAGDSGRNEQF
>NA|TRBV2
ASSRDTQETQY
>NA|TRBV7-9
ASSRSKSYEQY
>NA|TRBV6-5
ASRGQNNYGYT
>few|TRBV4-3
ASSPQLETSNEQF
>few|TRBV29-1
SVVYGGQETQY
>few|TRBV7-2
ASSPETGGEGTQY
>few|TRBV27
ASSLSGDGTDTQY
>NA|TRBV29-1
SVRRGNEKLF
>few|TRBV29-1
SVIWEQGAYNEQF
>few|TRBV14
ASSRTSGPYEQY
>NA|TRBV29-1
SFTGSTGNTIY
>once|TRBV6-5
ASSPVNRADTQY
>few|TRBV7-7
ASSSLAGGSSTDTQY
>NA|TRBV25-1
ASTGTQRYNEQF
>few|TRBV18
ASSPPPGNSYEQY
>NA|TRBV4-1
ASSQSGTPIY